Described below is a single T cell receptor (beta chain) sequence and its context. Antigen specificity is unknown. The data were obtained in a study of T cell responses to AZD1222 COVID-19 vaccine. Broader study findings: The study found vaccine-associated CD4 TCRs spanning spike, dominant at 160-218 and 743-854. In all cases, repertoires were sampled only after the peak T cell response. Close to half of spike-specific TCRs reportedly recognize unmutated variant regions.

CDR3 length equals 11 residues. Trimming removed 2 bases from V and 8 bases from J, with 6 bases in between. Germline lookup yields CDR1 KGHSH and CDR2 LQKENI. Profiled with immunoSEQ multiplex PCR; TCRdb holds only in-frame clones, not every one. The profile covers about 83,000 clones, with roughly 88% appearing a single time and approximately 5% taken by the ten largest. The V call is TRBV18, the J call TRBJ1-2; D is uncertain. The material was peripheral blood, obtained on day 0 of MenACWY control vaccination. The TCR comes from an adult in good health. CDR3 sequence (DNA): TGTGCCAGCTCACCAGGGGAAGGCTACACCTTC. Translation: CASSPGEGYTF.